This T cell receptor beta chain is from a study of T-cell reconstitution after alpha-beta-depleted transplantation in children. Molecular barcoding with unique molecular identifiers was used for the TCRbeta library. TCRdb re-called the PCR reads with MiXCR, one entry per CDR3 protein. The sample yields about 250,000 distinct CDR3 sequences, roughly a quarter seen once. Trimming removed 3 bases from V and 8 bases from J, with 13 bases in between. Germline lookup yields CDR1 MNHNY and CDR2 SVGAGI (reference sequence). The CDR3 covers 13 residues. The sequenced sample was PBMCs, mostly from graft donor cells, obtained 360 days after TCRalphabeta/CD19-depleted stem cell transplant. This TCR was sampled from a female patient aged 2-10 years who had a stem cell transplant for congenital amegakaryocytic thrombocytopenia, so the T cells may come from the graft donor. This chain joins TRBV6-6 and TRBJ1-2; D remains unclear. CDR3 coding DNA: TGTGCCAGCAGTTATGATCGGGGTGCGGGCTACACCTTC. Protein: CASSYDRGAGYTF.